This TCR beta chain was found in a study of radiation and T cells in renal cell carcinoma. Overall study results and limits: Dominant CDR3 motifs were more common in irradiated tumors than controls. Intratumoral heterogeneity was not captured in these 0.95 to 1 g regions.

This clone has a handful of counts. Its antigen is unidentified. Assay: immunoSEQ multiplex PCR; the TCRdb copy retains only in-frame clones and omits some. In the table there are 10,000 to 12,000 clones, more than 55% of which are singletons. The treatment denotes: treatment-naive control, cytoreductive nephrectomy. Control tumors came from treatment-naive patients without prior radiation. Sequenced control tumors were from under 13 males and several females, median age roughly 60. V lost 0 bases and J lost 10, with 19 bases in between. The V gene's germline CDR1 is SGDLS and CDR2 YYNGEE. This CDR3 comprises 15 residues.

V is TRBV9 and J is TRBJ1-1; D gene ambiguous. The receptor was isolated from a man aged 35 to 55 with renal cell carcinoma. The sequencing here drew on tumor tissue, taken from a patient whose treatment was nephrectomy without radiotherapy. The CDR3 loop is CASSVVSGFPGAAFF. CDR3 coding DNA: TGTGCCAGCAGCGTAGTGAGTGGGTTTCCCGGTGCAGCTTTCTTT.